This is a list of T cell receptor beta chains from one sample in a study of blood T cell repertoires in COVID-19. Using immunoSEQ multiplex PCR, the repertoire was profiled, and TCRdb retains in-frame clones only, with some absent. The data contain 300,000 to 400,000 clones, approximately 89% of them singletons. The sample comprised PBMCs or T cells enriched from blood (not recorded which). Every receptor here comes from a man younger than 45 who had recovered from COVID-19. CDR3s include the opening cysteine and the closing phenylalanine or tryptophan. Each record gives: V gene, CDR3 length, D gene, J gene, clone size, CDR3 protein, CDR3 DNA. The D gene is left open where the match is weak. Clone size, where shown, is once, few, many, or a class for clones that have expanded.

v_call: TRBV13
cdr3_length: 15
d_call: TRBD1
j_call: TRBJ2-7
clone_size: NA
cdr3_aa: CASSPPGTGIYEQYF
cdr3_nt: TGTGCCAGCAGCCCTCCCGGGACAGGGATCTACGAGCAGTACTTC

v_call: TRBV4-1
cdr3_length: 13
d_call: NA
j_call: TRBJ1-5
clone_size: NA
cdr3_aa: CASSPEGNQPQHF
cdr3_nt: TGCGCCAGCAGCCCCGAGGGAAATCAGCCCCAGCATTTT

v_call: TRBV30
cdr3_length: 16
d_call: TRBD1
j_call: TRBJ2-7
clone_size: NA
cdr3_aa: CAWSNPARGPSYEQYF
cdr3_nt: TGTGCCTGGAGCAACCCCGCCAGGGGGCCATCCTACGAGCAGTACTTC

v_call: TRBV7-9
cdr3_length: 18
d_call: TRBD1
j_call: TRBJ2-6
clone_size: NA
cdr3_aa: CASSLVGQGAAGANVLTF
cdr3_nt: TGTGCCAGCAGCTTAGTTGGGCAGGGGGCTGCTGGGGCCAACGTCCTGACTTTC

v_call: TRBV7-9
cdr3_length: 15
d_call: TRBD1
j_call: TRBJ1-5
clone_size: NA
cdr3_aa: CASSFSGGGNQPQHF
cdr3_nt: TGTGCCAGCAGCTTCTCAGGGGGCGGCAATCAGCCCCAGCATTTT

v_call: TRBV7-9
cdr3_length: 19
d_call: TRBD2
j_call: TRBJ2-1
clone_size: NA
cdr3_aa: CASSLLLAGGLNSYNEQFF
cdr3_nt: TGTGCCAGCAGCCTCCTACTAGCGGGGGGGCTTAATTCCTACAATGAGCAGTTCTTC

v_call: TRBV27
cdr3_length: 15
d_call: TRBD1
j_call: TRBJ1-5
clone_size: once
cdr3_aa: CASSDLGQEAQPQHF
cdr3_nt: TGTGCCAGCAGCGACCTTGGACAGGAAGCTCAGCCCCAGCATTTT

v_call: TRBV2
cdr3_length: 14
d_call: TRBD1
j_call: TRBJ2-1
clone_size: NA
cdr3_aa: CASTPGDRFYEQFF
cdr3_nt: TGTGCCAGCACCCCGGGGGACAGGTTTTATGAGCAGTTCTTC

v_call: TRBV11-2
cdr3_length: 16
d_call: NA
j_call: TRBJ2-7
clone_size: NA
cdr3_aa: CASSLRSGRNAYEQYF
cdr3_nt: TGTGCCAGCAGCTTGCGATCAGGCAGGAATGCCTACGAGCAGTACTTC

v_call: TRBV7-2
cdr3_length: 13
d_call: NA
j_call: TRBJ1-2
clone_size: NA
cdr3_aa: CASSNDRSYGYTF
cdr3_nt: TGTGCCAGCAGCAATGACAGAAGCTATGGCTACACCTTC

v_call: TRBV19
cdr3_length: 17
d_call: TRBD1
j_call: TRBJ1-5
clone_size: NA
cdr3_aa: CASRPGTGGVNNQPQHF
cdr3_nt: TGTGCCAGTAGGCCCGGGACAGGGGGTGTTAACAATCAGCCCCAGCATTTT

v_call: TRBV4-1
cdr3_length: 14
d_call: NA
j_call: TRBJ2-2
clone_size: once
cdr3_aa: CASERTENTGELFF
cdr3_nt: TGCGCCAGCGAACGGACTGAGAACACCGGGGAGCTGTTTTTT

v_call: TRBV19
cdr3_length: 14
d_call: NA
j_call: TRBJ1-5
clone_size: NA
cdr3_aa: CASQPRIGNQPQHF
cdr3_nt: TGTGCCAGTCAGCCCAGAATCGGGAATCAGCCCCAGCATTTT

v_call: TRBV15
cdr3_length: 13
d_call: TRBD1
j_call: TRBJ1-1
clone_size: NA
cdr3_aa: CATSTDRGTEAFF
cdr3_nt: TGTGCCACCAGCACGGACAGGGGAACTGAAGCTTTCTTT

v_call: TRBV5-1
cdr3_length: 16
d_call: NA
j_call: TRBJ2-2
clone_size: few
cdr3_aa: CASSLAAAVNTGELFF
cdr3_nt: TGCGCCAGCAGCCTGGCGGCGGCCGTGAACACCGGGGAGCTGTTTTTT

v_call: TRBV19
cdr3_length: 12
d_call: NA
j_call: TRBJ2-1
clone_size: NA
cdr3_aa: CASSFGAGIAFF
cdr3_nt: NA

v_call: TRBV5-4
cdr3_length: 15
d_call: NA
j_call: TRBJ2-3
clone_size: few
cdr3_aa: CASSPDSGRPDTQYF
cdr3_nt: TGTGCCAGCAGCCCGGACAGCGGACGACCAGATACGCAGTATTTT

v_call: TRBV9
cdr3_length: 14
d_call: NA
j_call: TRBJ2-1
clone_size: NA
cdr3_aa: CASSPIAGSNEQFF
cdr3_nt: TGTGCCAGCAGCCCGATCGCAGGCAGCAATGAGCAGTTCTTC

v_call: TRBV23-1
cdr3_length: 15
d_call: TRBD1
j_call: TRBJ2-1
clone_size: once
cdr3_aa: CAGTVTGESVNEQFF
cdr3_nt: TGCGCCGGGACCGTGACAGGGGAAAGCGTCAATGAGCAGTTCTTC

v_call: TRBV25-1
cdr3_length: 13
d_call: NA
j_call: TRBJ1-1
clone_size: NA
cdr3_aa: CASSRQAGTEAFF
cdr3_nt: TGTGCCAGCAGCAGACAGGCCGGCACTGAAGCTTTCTTT

v_call: TRBV5-6
cdr3_length: 15
d_call: TRBD1
j_call: TRBJ2-3
clone_size: NA
cdr3_aa: CASTHGQGSTDTQYF
cdr3_nt: TGTGCCAGCACCCACGGACAGGGTAGCACAGATACGCAGTATTTT

v_call: TRBV27
cdr3_length: 14
d_call: TRBD1
j_call: TRBJ2-7
clone_size: once
cdr3_aa: CASSLSSGQGEQYF
cdr3_nt: TGTGCCAGCAGTTTATCCTCGGGACAGGGAGAGCAGTACTTC

v_call: TRBV9
cdr3_length: 15
d_call: TRBD1
j_call: TRBJ1-6
clone_size: few
cdr3_aa: CASSALDRANSPLHF
cdr3_nt: TGTGCCAGCAGCGCACTCGACAGGGCTAATTCACCCCTCCACTTT

v_call: TRBV5-4
cdr3_length: 13
d_call: NA
j_call: TRBJ2-7
clone_size: NA
cdr3_aa: CASSLGRSYEQYF
cdr3_nt: TGTGCCAGCAGCTTGGGTCGCTCCTACGAGCAGTACTTC

v_call: TRBV30
cdr3_length: 15
d_call: TRBD2
j_call: TRBJ2-3
clone_size: once
cdr3_aa: CAWSVVAGSTDTQYF
cdr3_nt: TGTGCCTGGAGTGTGGTAGCGGGGAGCACAGATACGCAGTATTTT

v_call: TRBV7-9
cdr3_length: 15
d_call: NA
j_call: TRBJ2-6
clone_size: NA
cdr3_aa: CASTAGTSGANVLTF
cdr3_nt: TGTGCCAGCACGGCAGGTACCTCTGGGGCCAACGTCCTGACTTTC

v_call: TRBV6-5
cdr3_length: 14
d_call: TRBD1
j_call: TRBJ1-2
clone_size: NA
cdr3_aa: CASSYSTGGEGYTF
cdr3_nt: TGTGCCAGCAGTTACTCGACAGGGGGGGAAGGCTACACCTTC

v_call: TRBV25-1
cdr3_length: 14
d_call: NA
j_call: TRBJ1-4
clone_size: NA
cdr3_aa: CASSDQGHFEKLFF
cdr3_nt: TGTGCCAGCAGTGATCAGGGACACTTTGAAAAACTGTTTTTT

v_call: TRBV19
cdr3_length: 16
d_call: TRBD1
j_call: TRBJ1-5
clone_size: once
cdr3_aa: CASSISPGQGYQPQHF
cdr3_nt: TGTGCCAGTAGTATAAGCCCGGGACAGGGGTATCAGCCCCAGCATTTT

v_call: TRBV7-9
cdr3_length: 13
d_call: TRBD1
j_call: TRBJ2-5
clone_size: once
cdr3_aa: CASSLGRGETQYF
cdr3_nt: TGTGCCAGCAGCTTAGGCAGGGGGGAGACCCAGTACTTC

v_call: TRBV28
cdr3_length: 15
d_call: NA
j_call: TRBJ1-1
clone_size: NA
cdr3_aa: CASSLQGRGYTEAFF
cdr3_nt: TGTGCCAGCAGTTTACAGGGGCGCGGGTACACTGAAGCTTTCTTT

v_call: TRBV9
cdr3_length: 15
d_call: NA
j_call: TRBJ1-5
clone_size: NA
cdr3_aa: CASSVSGSFNQPQHF
cdr3_nt: TGTGCCAGCAGCGTATCGGGGTCGTTCAATCAGCCCCAGCATTTT

v_call: TRBV19
cdr3_length: 16
d_call: TRBD1
j_call: TRBJ2-7
clone_size: few
cdr3_aa: CASSTLDRVGVHEQYF
cdr3_nt: TGTGCCAGTAGCACATTAGACAGGGTAGGCGTGCACGAGCAGTACTTC

v_call: TRBV7-9
cdr3_length: 17
d_call: TRBD1
j_call: TRBJ2-6
clone_size: NA
cdr3_aa: CASSSTGGAYGANVLTF
cdr3_nt: TGTGCCAGCAGTTCGACAGGGGGCGCTTATGGGGCCAACGTCCTGACTTTC

v_call: TRBV9
cdr3_length: 16
d_call: TRBD1
j_call: TRBJ1-2
clone_size: NA
cdr3_aa: CASSESLRGQYYGYTF
cdr3_nt: TGTGCCAGCAGCGAGTCGCTCAGGGGGCAGTACTATGGCTACACCTTC

v_call: TRBV19
cdr3_length: 14
d_call: NA
j_call: TRBJ2-1
clone_size: NA
cdr3_aa: CASSIRLENNEQFF
cdr3_nt: TGTGCCAGTAGTATACGGCTAGAAAACAATGAGCAGTTCTTC

v_call: TRBV15
cdr3_length: 22
d_call: TRBD1
j_call: TRBJ2-6
clone_size: NA
cdr3_aa: CATSRGARTGERKLSGTNVLTF
cdr3_nt: TGTGCCACCAGCAGAGGGGCCCGGACAGGTGAGCGTAAACTCTCTGGGACCAACGTCCTGACTTTC

v_call: TRBV18
cdr3_length: 16
d_call: TRBD1
j_call: TRBJ1-3
clone_size: NA
cdr3_aa: CASSPSDRANWNTIYF
cdr3_nt: TGTGCCAGCTCACCTTCGGACAGGGCCAATTGGAACACCATATATTTT

v_call: TRBV7-2
cdr3_length: 15
d_call: NA
j_call: TRBJ2-3
clone_size: NA
cdr3_aa: CASSLVPPRRDTQYF
cdr3_nt: TGTGCCAGCAGCTTAGTTCCCCCTCGGCGGGATACGCAGTATTTT

v_call: TRBV7-2
cdr3_length: 16
d_call: TRBD1
j_call: TRBJ2-1
clone_size: once
cdr3_aa: CASSFDRGQAYNEQFF
cdr3_nt: TGTGCCAGCAGCTTCGACAGGGGGCAAGCCTACAATGAGCAGTTCTTC

v_call: TRBV10-3
cdr3_length: 12
d_call: TRBD2
j_call: TRBJ2-7
clone_size: NA
cdr3_aa: CATHGEGLEQYF
cdr3_nt: TGTGCCACCCATGGGGAGGGTTTAGAGCAGTACTTC

v_call: TRBV5-1
cdr3_length: 13
d_call: NA
j_call: TRBJ2-2
clone_size: NA
cdr3_aa: CASSFDFTGELFF
cdr3_nt: TGCGCCAGCAGCTTTGACTTTACCGGGGAGCTGTTTTTT

v_call: TRBV27
cdr3_length: 15
d_call: NA
j_call: TRBJ2-1
clone_size: NA
cdr3_aa: CASTLNGASVDEQFF
cdr3_nt: TGTGCCAGCACCCTAAACGGTGCTAGCGTCGATGAGCAGTTCTTC

v_call: TRBV27
cdr3_length: 14
d_call: TRBD1
j_call: TRBJ1-5
clone_size: NA
cdr3_aa: CASRQQGADQPQHF
cdr3_nt: TGTGCCAGCAGGCAACAGGGGGCGGACCAGCCCCAGCATTTT

v_call: TRBV28
cdr3_length: 16
d_call: TRBD1
j_call: TRBJ1-5
clone_size: NA
cdr3_aa: CASSLLVGQGNQPQHF
cdr3_nt: TGTGCCAGCAGTTTATTGGTGGGACAGGGCAATCAGCCCCAGCATTTT

v_call: TRBV29-1
cdr3_length: 16
d_call: TRBD2
j_call: TRBJ2-3
clone_size: once
cdr3_aa: CSVEDSASGGTDTQYF
cdr3_nt: TGCAGCGTTGAAGATTCGGCTAGCGGGGGCACAGATACGCAGTATTTT

v_call: TRBV19
cdr3_length: 13
d_call: NA
j_call: TRBJ1-4
clone_size: NA
cdr3_aa: CASTTRRNEKLFF
cdr3_nt: TGTGCCAGTACTACGCGGCGCAATGAGAAACTGTTTTTT

v_call: TRBV11-2
cdr3_length: 15
d_call: TRBD1
j_call: TRBJ2-7
clone_size: NA
cdr3_aa: CASSLDTGGRYEQYF
cdr3_nt: TGTGCCAGCAGCTTAGACACAGGGGGCCGATACGAGCAGTACTTC

v_call: TRBV5-4
cdr3_length: 13
d_call: NA
j_call: TRBJ2-7
clone_size: NA
cdr3_aa: CASSLRGGHEQYF
cdr3_nt: TGTGCCAGCAGCTTAAGGGGAGGCCACGAGCAGTACTTC

v_call: TRBV7-9
cdr3_length: 11
d_call: TRBD1
j_call: TRBJ2-2
clone_size: NA
cdr3_aa: CAIQGAGELFF
cdr3_nt: TGTGCCATACAGGGGGCCGGGGAGCTGTTTTTT

v_call: TRBV19
cdr3_length: 13
d_call: TRBD1
j_call: TRBJ2-1
clone_size: NA
cdr3_aa: CAIGQGAYNEQFF
cdr3_nt: TGTGCCATAGGACAGGGGGCCTACAATGAGCAGTTCTTC

v_call: TRBV28
cdr3_length: 19
d_call: NA
j_call: TRBJ2-2
clone_size: once
cdr3_aa: CASSLWEGQPFANTGELFF
cdr3_nt: TGTGCCAGCAGTTTATGGGAAGGACAGCCGTTCGCGAACACCGGGGAGCTGTTTTTT

v_call: TRBV6-5
cdr3_length: 14
d_call: NA
j_call: TRBJ1-1
clone_size: NA
cdr3_aa: CASSYRYGNTEAFF
cdr3_nt: TGTGCCAGCAGTTACCGGTATGGGAACACTGAAGCTTTCTTT